This TCR beta chain was identified in a study of cytomegalovirus exposure and HLA in healthy donors. PCR primers comprised 60 Vbeta and 13 Jbeta primers. Assay used: immunoSEQ multiplex PCR; TCRdb lists only in-frame clones, some missing. Here the sample spans 200,000 or so clones, about 90% being singletons. Germline V gives CDR1 MDHEN, CDR2 SYDVKM. Trimming removed 8 bases at V and 1 base at J, with 11 bases between. The CDR3 has 13 residues. Sequencing input: PBMCs. The clonotype comes from a girl under two years old in good health and CMV-seronegative. The chain couples TRBV28 to TRBJ1-1; possibly TRBD1 for D (5 bases). CDR3 loop: CASYRQKNTEAFF. The CDR3 DNA sequence: TGTGCCAGCTACCGACAGAAGAACACTGAAGCTTTCTTT.